The 15 T cell receptor beta chains below come from one sample, sequenced in a study of technical replicates of blood from a few donors. The data were produced by immunoSEQ multiplex PCR, yet TCRdb's version contains in-frame clones alone and is incomplete. Of around 81,000 clones listed, nearly 97% were seen once; the top ten hold 0.36%. The sequenced sample consisted of T cells isolated from PBMCs. The receptor source for this set is a human donor in good health.

V gene TRBV25-1 combines with J gene TRBJ2-3; 10 nucleotides match TRBD2. J lost 2 bases, V lost 5 bases, and 7 bases had no gene match. Germline CDR1 is MGHDK and CDR2 is SYGVNS. The CDR3 is 16 residues long. CDR3 protein: CASSWRLAGLTDTQYF. In nucleotides, the CDR3 is TGTGCCAGCAGTTGGAGACTAGCGGGTCTCACAGATACGCAGTATTTT.

This rearrangement joins TRBV6-1 to TRBJ1-2; 12 bases map to TRBD1. The V segment lost 5 bases and the J segment 7 bases; nucleotides outside the gene matches: 5. Germline CDR1 MNHNS, CDR2 SASEGT. CDR3 length: 14 residues. The DNA of the CDR3 is TGTGCCAGCAGTACCCGGGACAGGGGGCTTGGCTACACCTTC. Translation gives CASSTRDRGLGYTF.

The chain links TRBV19 to TRBJ1-5, with 9 bases fitting TRBD1. Germline loops: CDR1 LNHDA, CDR2 SQIVND (reference sequence). The V segment lost 7 bases and the J segment 4 bases; nucleotides outside the gene matches: 5. This CDR3 is 14 amino acids long. This chain's CDR3 is CASKKGQGNQPQHF. CDR3 sequence (DNA): TGTGCCAGTAAAAAGGGACAGGGAAATCAGCCCCAGCATTTT.

The V gene is TRBV19, the J gene TRBJ2-1, with D possibly matching TRBD2 (6 bases). V lost 1 base to trimming and J lost 5 bases, with 12 bases between them. Germline lookup yields CDR1 LNHDA and CDR2 SQIVND (reference sequence). The CDR3 has 15 amino acids. The CDR3 loop reads CASSIGAGINNEQFF. CDR3 sequence (DNA): TGTGCCAGTAGTATAGGGGCGGGAATCAACAATGAGCAGTTCTTC.

V is TRBV5-1 and J is TRBJ2-5, with 11 nucleotides matching TRBD2. The germline gives CDR1 SGHRS, CDR2 YFSETQ. V shed 0 bases, J shed 5 bases, and the junction held 6 bases outside the gene matches. The CDR3 is 16 amino acids. CDR3 bases: TGCGCCAGCAGCTTGGCAGTAGCGGGAGGGAGGGAGACCCAGTACTTC. Amino acids: CASSLAVAGGRETQYF.

V gene TRBV7-9 combines with J gene TRBJ1-1; D gene uncertain. The germline V gene encodes CDR1 SEHNR and CDR2 FQNEAQ (reference sequence). This CDR3 region has 14 residues. Trimming left V 5 bases short and J 2 bases short, with 12 bases between. The CDR3: CASSTGVANTEAFF. CDR3 sequence (DNA): TGTGCCAGCAGCACCGGGGTAGCTAACACTGAAGCTTTCTTT. Supplemented by reference TRBV7-9 and TRBJ1-1, the full variable domain reads DTGVSQNPRHKITKRGQNVTFRCDPISEHNRLYWYRQTLGQGPEFLTYFQNEAQLEKSRLLSDRFSAERPKGSFSTLEIQRTEQGDSAMYLCASSTGVANTEAFFGQGTRLTVV.

V gene TRBV9 combines with J gene TRBJ2-2; no clear D. The germline V gene has CDR1 SGDLS and CDR2 YYNGEE. This CDR3 is 14 amino acids long. V was clipped by 1 base and J by 0 bases, with 4 bases between them. CDR3 in DNA: TGTGCCAGCAGCGTACTAGCGAACACCGGGGAGCTGTTTTTT. This sequence encodes CASSVLANTGELFF. Supplemented by reference TRBV9 and TRBJ2-2, the full variable domain reads DSGVTQTPKHLITATGQRVTLRCSPRSGDLSVYWYQQSLDQGLQFLIQYYNGEERAKGNILERFSAQQFPDLHSELNLSSLELGDSALYFCASSVLANTGELFFGEGSRLTVL.

The chain has TRBV12-1 and TRBJ1-3. TRBV12-1 is designated a pseudogene. The CDR3 is 15 amino acids. The CDR3 region is CASSFCVRAGNTIYF. The CDR3 DNA reads TGTGCCAGCAGCTTTTGTGTGAGAGCTGGAAACACCATATATTTT.

The chain employs TRBV18 and TRBJ1-3; 8 nucleotides line up with TRBD1. The V and J ends lost 6 bases and 8 bases, in that order; junction bases with no gene match: 6. Germline-derived CDR1 and CDR2 are KGHSH and LQKENI. This CDR3 has 13 residues. CDR3 protein: CASSYGQGYTIYF. CDR3 in DNA: TGTGCCAGCTCGTATGGACAGGGCTACACCATATATTTT.

The chain recombines TRBV18 with TRBJ2-7; possible D gene TRBD2, 5 bases. The V gene lost 1 base and the J gene lost 2 bases, with 12 bases spanning the gap. In germline, CDR1 is KGHSH, CDR2 LQKENI. This CDR3 has 15 amino acids. The CDR3 DNA reads as TGTGCCAGCTCACCACTCGGGGAAGGTGCCTACGAGCAGTACTTC. It is translated as CASSPLGEGAYEQYF. Full variable domain (missing parts from reference TRBV18 and TRBJ2-7): NAGVMQNPRHLVRRRGQEARLRCSPMKGHSHVYWYRQLPEEGLKFMVYLQKENIIDESGMPKERFSAEFPKEGPSILRIQQVVRGDSAAYFCASSPLGEGAYEQYFGPGTRLTVT.

This sequence joins TRBV2 and TRBJ1-1; 8 bases align to TRBD1. CDR3 size: 13 residues. The germline V gene has CDR1 SNHLY and CDR2 FYNNEI. With 8 bases clipped from V and 5 bases from J, the junction kept 7 bases outside the gene matches. The CDR3 DNA sequence: TGTGCCAGCGTCGGACAGGGAGGAACTGAAGCTTTCTTT. Translating it yields CASVGQGGTEAFF. Together with reference TRBV2 and TRBJ1-1, the CDR3 gives the full variable domain: EPEVTQTPSHQVTQMGQEVILRCVPISNHLYFYWYRQILGQKVEFLVSFYNNEISEKSEIFDDQFSVERPDGSNFTLKIRSTKLEDSAMYFCASVGQGGTEAFFGQGTRLTVV.

This clone was picked up one time. The chain links TRBV30 to TRBJ2-1; tentatively, D is TRBD2 (5 bases). V dropped 5 bases and J dropped 7 bases, with 9 bases sitting between them. The CDR3 consists of 11 residues. In germline, CDR1 is GTSNPN, CDR2 SVGIG (reference sequence). The CDR3 nucleotides read TGTGCCTGGGCCGGCGGGAATGAGCAGTTCTTC. This sequence encodes CAWAGGNEQFF. The entire variable domain, with the rest obtained from reference TRBV30 and TRBJ2-1, is as follows: SQTIHQWPATLVQPVGSPLSLECTVEGTSNPNLYWYRQAAGRGLQLLFYSVGIGQISSEVPQNLSASRPQDRQFILSSKKLLLSDSGFYLCAWAGGNEQFFGPGTRLTVL.

This chain links TRBV6-1 with TRBJ2-5, with 8 bases identical to TRBD1. Germline CDR1 and CDR2: MNHNS and SASEGT. This CDR3 region has 14 residues. Losses at the gene ends were 1 base for V and 5 bases for J; bases not matched to a gene: 3. CDR3 sequence (DNA): TGTGCCAGCAGTGAAGGGACAGGGAAGGAGACCCAGTACTTC. Its translation: CASSEGTGKETQYF.

This chain connects TRBV2 to TRBJ2-7; TRBD2 is a possible D gene (6 bases). Trimming took off 7 bases at V and 2 bases at J, with 12 bases between the two ends. The CDR3 spans 13 residues. Looked up from germline, CDR1 is SNHLY and CDR2 is FYNNEI. The CDR3 sequence: CASTGTLTYEQYF. CDR3 nucleotide sequence: TGTGCCAGCACCGGGACTTTGACCTACGAGCAGTACTTC.

The CDR3 loop reads CASSYSSRAEGYTF. CDR3 bases: TGTGCCAGCAGTTACTCGAGCAGGGCAGAAGGCTACACCTTC. This sequence joins TRBV6-5 and TRBJ1-2, with D maybe TRBD1 (5 bases). The germline V and J ends were trimmed by 0 bases and 8 bases, with 13 bases remaining between them. This CDR3 spans 14 amino acids. The germline CDR1 and CDR2 sequences are MNHEY and SVGAGI.